Listed here are 16 T cell receptor beta chains from one sample, sequenced in a study of CD8 T cells in ankylosing spondylitis. General study results and limits: Apparently characteristic of ankylosing spondylitis blood was a TCR beta motif (eight highly homologous variants).

Their antigens are not known. One entry per CDR3 protein, called by TCRdb with MiXCR from the 5' RACE reads. The sample contains fewer than 400,000 distinct CDR3 sequences, 20% to 25% of which appear only once. Sequenced sample: blood, either unsorted or a sorted T cell fraction (not recorded which). These receptors all stem from a male donor with ankylosing spondylitis.

This sequence joins TRBV29-1 and TRBJ2-1; TRBD2 agrees at 13 bases. V dropped 6 bases and J dropped 7; count of bases not matched to a gene: 6. Germline lookup yields CDR1 SQVTM and CDR2 ANQGSEA. CDR3 size: 14 residues. The chain's CDR3 is CSVPGLAGVNEQFF. The CDR3, as DNA: TGCAGCGTACCCGGACTAGCGGGAGTGAATGAGCAGTTCTTC.

This clonotype has just a few counts. J is TRBJ1-6 and V is TRBV20-1; 8 bases agree with TRBD1. Germline CDR1 DFQATT, CDR2 SNEGSKA (reference sequence). CDR3 length: 17 amino acids. Unmatched junction bases numbered 10, after V lost 0 bases and J lost 6 bases. CDR3 nucleotide sequence: TGCAGTGCTAGAGATCCCCTTGGACAGGGTGGTAATTCACCCCTCCACTTT. Amino acids: CSARDPLGQGGNSPLHF.

CDR3: CASTRTGGTGELFF. CDR3 bases: TGTGCCAGCACCCGGACAGGGGGGACCGGGGAGCTGTTTTTT. V is TRBV12-3 or TRBV12-4 and J is TRBJ2-2; 10 positions agree with TRBD1. V shed 7 bases and J 5 bases; nucleotides not matched to a gene: 4. The CDR3 totals 14 residues.

This clonotype came up a few times. The V call is TRBV9, the J call TRBJ2-4, with D hard to call. The CDR3 is 13 residues long. V was pared by 4 bases and J by 7 bases, with 12 bases between. CDR1 is SGDLS, CDR2 YYNGEE, per germline. In DNA form, the CDR3 reads TGTGCCAGCAGCTCAGATCTGGTGAACATTCAGTACTTC. Its protein product is CASSSDLVNIQYF.

The rearrangement joins TRBV7-2 to TRBJ2-5; 7 bases align to TRBD2. There are 14 residues in the CDR3. V lost 4 bases, J lost 4 bases, and 6 bases stayed unmatched. Germline loops: CDR1 SGHTA, CDR2 FQGNSA. CDR3 coding DNA: TGTGCCAGCAGCTCGGGGGGAGGGATAGAGACCCAGTACTTC. It encodes CASSSGGGIETQYF. The whole variable domain, remainder taken from reference TRBV7-2 and TRBJ2-5, is GAGVSQSPSNKVTEKGKDVELRCDPISGHTALYWYRQSLGQGLEFLIYFQGNSAPDKSGLPSDRFSAERTGGSVSTLTIQRTQQEDSAVYLCASSSGGGIETQYFGPGTRLLVL.

At least ten counts were recorded for this clonotype. The junction and the germline gene differ at one end; a read error may be behind it. This sequence joins TRBV18 and TRBJ2-2; the D is unclear. Looked up from germline, CDR1 is KGHSH and CDR2 is LQKENI. This CDR3 has 12 amino acids. The CDR3, as DNA: TGCGCCAGCAGCCCCGACACCGGGGAGCTGTTTTTT. Encoded protein: CASSPDTGELFF.

The chain joins TRBV6-5 to TRBJ2-7; D might be TRBD2 (5 bases). The CDR3 extends over 16 amino acids. The V end lost 4 bases, the J end lost 6 bases, and 22 bases lay between the germline ends. From germline, CDR1 is MNHEY and CDR2 SVGAGI. The CDR3 region is CASSSTQMPLLGEQYF. The CDR3 DNA sequence: TGTGCCAGCAGTTCAACACAAATGCCCTTACTAGGCGAGCAGTACTTC.

V usage is TRBV10-3 and J usage is TRBJ1-2, with 8 bases fitting TRBD1. This CDR3 has 13 amino acids. Per germline, CDR1 ENHRY and CDR2 SYGVKD. V trimming: 8 bases; J trimming: 3 bases; junction bases outside the gene matches: 5. CDR3 bases: TGTGCCATCGGCGGACAGGGCTACTATGGCTACACCTTC. Residues: CAIGGQGYYGYTF.

This sequence joins TRBV20-1 and TRBJ2-1, with D possibly being TRBD1 (5 bases). This CDR3 contains 18 residues. Germline V lookup: CDR1 DFQATT, CDR2 SNEGSKA (reference sequence). V shed 6 bases and J shed 4 bases, with 28 bases lying between them. Here the CDR3 DNA reads TGCAGTGCCCAGAAACTAAAGATGGGGCTAGACCAATACAATGAGCAGTTCTTC. It codes for CSAQKLKMGLDQYNEQFF.

The genes are TRBV6-4 and TRBJ2-2, with 8 nucleotides matching TRBD2. Germline CDR1 and CDR2: MRHNA and SNTAGT. J was trimmed by 6 bases and V by 0 bases; bases with no gene match: 3. This CDR3 region has 15 residues. The chain's CDR3 is CASSDSTGRAGELFF. The CDR3 nucleotides read TGTGCCAGCAGTGACTCGACCGGGAGGGCCGGGGAGCTGTTTTTT.

J is TRBJ2-7 and V is TRBV20-1, with TRBD2 as a possible D gene (6 bases). Trimming cost V 5 bases and J 2 bases, with 16 bases left between them. Germline V gene lookup returns CDR1 DFQATT and CDR2 SNEGSKA (reference sequence). The CDR3 consists of 14 residues. The CDR3 nucleotides read TGCAGTGCTTGGCCCGGAGGGGAGGCCTACGAGCAGTACTTC. Translation gives CSAWPGGEAYEQYF.

V and J are TRBV25-1 and TRBJ2-5; the match to TRBD2 covers 7 bases. The CDR3 extends over 14 amino acids. Germline CDR1 and CDR2: MGHDK and SYGVNS. J was trimmed by 5 bases and V by 1 base; bases with no gene match: 4. For the CDR3, the DNA is TGTGCCAGCAGTGAATTCGGGAGGCAGGAGACCCAGTACTTC. Its protein product is CASSEFGRQETQYF.

This clonotype was observed a handful of times. The chain joins TRBV5-5 to TRBJ2-1; 9 bases are a match to TRBD2. The J segment lost 7 bases and the V segment lost 4 bases, leaving 12 bases of the junction unmatched. The CDR3 totals 16 residues. Germline lookup yields CDR1 SGHKS and CDR2 YYEKEE (reference sequence). The CDR3 loop is CASSPGTSYFPNEQFF. DNA for the CDR3: TGTGCCAGCAGCCCGGGGACTAGCTATTTTCCTAATGAGCAGTTCTTC.

This clonotype was seen a few times. The V call is TRBV11-2, the J call TRBJ2-7; weak D call: TRBD2 (7 bases). The germline V and J ends were trimmed by 5 bases and 4 bases, with 15 bases remaining between them. This CDR3 contains 14 residues. The germline gives CDR1 SGHAT, CDR2 FQNNGV. The CDR3 loop reads CASSTGGGLYEQYF. The DNA for the CDR3 is TGTGCCAGCAGCACAGGAGGGGGACTATACGAGCAGTACTTC.

The chain carries TRBV6-2 or TRBV6-3 and TRBJ2-3; 10 bases are a match to TRBD2. J gave up 6 bases and V 3 bases, and 9 bases lay outside the gene matches. The CDR3 runs to 16 residues. Germline V CDR1 and CDR2: MNHEY, SVGEGT. The CDR3 coding sequence is TGTGCCAGCAGTTATCCTAGCGGGAGCCTGCGGGATACGCAGTATTTT. Amino acid sequence: CASSYPSGSLRDTQYF.

This clonotype was picked up a small number of times. V usage is TRBV12-3 or TRBV12-4 and J usage is TRBJ2-3, with D tentatively TRBD1 (6 bases). Trimming pared 5 bases from V and 1 base from J, leaving 16 bases between. The CDR3 runs 16 residues. CDR3 bases: TGTGCCAGCAGTCCCGGACAGAAGGTTGGCACAGATACGCAGTATTTT. Its translation: CASSPGQKVGTDTQYF.